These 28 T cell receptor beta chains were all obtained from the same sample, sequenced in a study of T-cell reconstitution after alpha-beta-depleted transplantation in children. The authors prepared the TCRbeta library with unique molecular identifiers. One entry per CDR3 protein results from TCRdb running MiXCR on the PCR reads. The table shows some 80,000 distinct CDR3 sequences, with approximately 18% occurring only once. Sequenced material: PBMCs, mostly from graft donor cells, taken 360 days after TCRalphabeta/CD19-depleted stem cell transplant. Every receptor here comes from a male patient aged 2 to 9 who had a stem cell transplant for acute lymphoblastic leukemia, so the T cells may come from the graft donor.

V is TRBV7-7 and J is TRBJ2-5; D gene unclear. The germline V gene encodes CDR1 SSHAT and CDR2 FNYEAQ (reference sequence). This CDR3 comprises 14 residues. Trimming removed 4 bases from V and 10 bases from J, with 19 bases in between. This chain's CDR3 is CASSSWRGGGDQYF. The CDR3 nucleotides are TGTGCCAGCAGCTCCTGGCGCGGCGGTGGGGACCAGTACTTC. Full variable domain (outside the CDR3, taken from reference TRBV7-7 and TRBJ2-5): GAGVSQSPRYKVTKRGQDVTLRCDPISSHATLYWYQQALGQGPEFLTYFNYEAQPDKSGLPSDRFSAERPEGSISTLTIQRTEQRDSAMYRCASSSWRGGGDQYFGPGTRLLVL.

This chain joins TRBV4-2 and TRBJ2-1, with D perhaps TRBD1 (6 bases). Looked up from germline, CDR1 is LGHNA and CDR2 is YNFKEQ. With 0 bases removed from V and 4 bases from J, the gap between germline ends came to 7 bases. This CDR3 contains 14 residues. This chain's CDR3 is CASSQEGAYNEQFF. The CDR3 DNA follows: TGTGCCAGCAGCCAAGAGGGGGCGTACAATGAGCAGTTCTTC.

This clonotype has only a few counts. The CDR3 sequence is CAISSSGNTEAFF. For the CDR3, the DNA is TGTGCCATCAGTTCGAGCGGGAACACTGAAGCTTTCTTT. The chain links TRBV10-3 to TRBJ1-1, with unresolved D. The CDR3 is 13 residues long. CDR1 and CDR2 from the germline V gene are ENHRY and SYGVKD. Trimming cost V 5 bases and J 1 base, with 8 bases left between them.

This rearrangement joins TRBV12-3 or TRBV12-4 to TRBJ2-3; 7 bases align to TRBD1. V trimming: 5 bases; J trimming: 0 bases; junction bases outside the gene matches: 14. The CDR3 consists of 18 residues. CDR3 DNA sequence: TGTGCCAGCAGTCCCCCGGGACAGATCTCATCTAGCACAGATACGCAGTATTTT. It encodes CASSPPGQISSSTDTQYF.

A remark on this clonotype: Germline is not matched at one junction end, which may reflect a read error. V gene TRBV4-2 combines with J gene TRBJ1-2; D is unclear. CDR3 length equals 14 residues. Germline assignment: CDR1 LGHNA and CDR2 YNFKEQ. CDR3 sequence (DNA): TGTGCCAGCAGACAAGAAAGGAACCTCTATGGCTACACCTTC. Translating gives CASRQERNLYGYTF.

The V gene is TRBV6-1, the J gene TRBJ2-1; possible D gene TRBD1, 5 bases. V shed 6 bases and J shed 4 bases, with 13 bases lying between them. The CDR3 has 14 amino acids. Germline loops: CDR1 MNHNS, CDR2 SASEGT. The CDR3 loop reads CASRRGGVYNEQFF. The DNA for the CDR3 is TGTGCCAGCAGAAGGGGTGGGGTATACAATGAGCAGTTCTTC.

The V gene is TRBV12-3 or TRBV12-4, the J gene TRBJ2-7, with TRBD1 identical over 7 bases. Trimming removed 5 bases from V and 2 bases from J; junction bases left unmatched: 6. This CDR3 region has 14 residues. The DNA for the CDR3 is TGTGCCAGCAGTAATCCGGGACAGACCTACGAGCAGTACTTC. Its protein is CASSNPGQTYEQYF.

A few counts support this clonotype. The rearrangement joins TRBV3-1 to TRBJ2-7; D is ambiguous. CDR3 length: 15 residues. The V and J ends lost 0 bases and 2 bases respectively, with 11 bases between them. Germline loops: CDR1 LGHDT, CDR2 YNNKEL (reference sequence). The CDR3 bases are TGTGCCAGCAGCCAAGAACTCGGGTCTACCTACGAGCAGTACTTC. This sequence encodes CASSQELGSTYEQYF.

The CDR3, as DNA: TGCGCCAGCAGCTTGGTCCCGGGTTTCGGGCGGACCGGGGAGCTGTTTTTT. It is translated as CASSLVPGFGRTGELFF. The rearrangement joins TRBV5-1 to TRBJ2-2, with D unclear. The CDR3 is made up of 17 amino acids. Trimming cost V 0 bases and J 5 bases, with 17 bases left between them. The V gene's germline CDR1 is SGHRS and CDR2 YFSETQ.

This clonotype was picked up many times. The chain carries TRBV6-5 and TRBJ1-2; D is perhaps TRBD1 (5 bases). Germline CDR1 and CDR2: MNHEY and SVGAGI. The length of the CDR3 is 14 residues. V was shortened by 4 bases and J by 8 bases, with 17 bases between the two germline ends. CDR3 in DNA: TGTGCCAGCAGTTGGGTGGGGCCAGGGAAGGGCTACACCTTC. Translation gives CASSWVGPGKGYTF.

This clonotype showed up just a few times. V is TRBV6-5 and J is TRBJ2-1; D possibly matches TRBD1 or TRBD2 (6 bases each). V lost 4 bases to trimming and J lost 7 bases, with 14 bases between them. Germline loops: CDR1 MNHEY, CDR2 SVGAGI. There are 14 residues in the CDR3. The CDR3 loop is CASSSAGDLNEQFF. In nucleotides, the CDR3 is TGTGCCAGCAGTTCAGCAGGGGACTTGAATGAGCAGTTCTTC.

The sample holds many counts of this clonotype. The CDR3 DNA reads TGTGCCAGCAGTTTCTGGGACGGTGGGTCAAACATTCAGTACTTC. Translated, it gives CASSFWDGGSNIQYF. V usage is TRBV12-3 or TRBV12-4 and J usage is TRBJ2-4, with D tentatively TRBD1 or TRBD2 (5 bases each). CDR3 length: 15 amino acids. Trimming took 3 bases from V and 6 from J, leaving 15 bases between them.

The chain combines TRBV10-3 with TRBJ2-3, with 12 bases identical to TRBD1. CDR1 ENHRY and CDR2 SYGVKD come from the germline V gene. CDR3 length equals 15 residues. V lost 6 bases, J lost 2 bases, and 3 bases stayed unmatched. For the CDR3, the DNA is TGTGCCATCAGCGAGGGACAGGGGGCCACAGATACGCAGTATTTT. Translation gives CAISEGQGATDTQYF.

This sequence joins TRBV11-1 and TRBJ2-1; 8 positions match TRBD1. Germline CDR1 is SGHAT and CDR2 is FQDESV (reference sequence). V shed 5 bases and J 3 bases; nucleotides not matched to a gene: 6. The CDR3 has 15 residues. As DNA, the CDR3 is TGTGCCAGCAGCCTCGGACAGGGAAGCTACAATGAGCAGTTCTTC. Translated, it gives CASSLGQGSYNEQFF.

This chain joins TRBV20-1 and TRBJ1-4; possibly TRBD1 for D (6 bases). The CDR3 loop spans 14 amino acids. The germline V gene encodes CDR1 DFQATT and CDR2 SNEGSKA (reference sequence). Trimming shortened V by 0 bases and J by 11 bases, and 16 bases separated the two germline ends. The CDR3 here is CSARDLRDTRKLFF. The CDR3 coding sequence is TGCAGTGCTAGAGATCTCCGGGACACTCGGAAACTGTTTTTT.

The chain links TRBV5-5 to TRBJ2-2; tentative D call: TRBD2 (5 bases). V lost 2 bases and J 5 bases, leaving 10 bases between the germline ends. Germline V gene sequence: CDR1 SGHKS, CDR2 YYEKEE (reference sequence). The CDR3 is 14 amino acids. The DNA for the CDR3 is TGTGCCAGCAGCTTCCGGGGTGGGACCGGGGAGCTGTTTTTT. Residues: CASSFRGGTGELFF.

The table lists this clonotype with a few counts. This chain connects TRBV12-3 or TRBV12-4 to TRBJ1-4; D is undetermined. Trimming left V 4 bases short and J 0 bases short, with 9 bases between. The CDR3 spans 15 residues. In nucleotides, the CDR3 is TGTGCCAGCAGTTCCCCAGCCGCAACTAATGAAAAACTGTTTTTT. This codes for CASSSPAATNEKLFF.

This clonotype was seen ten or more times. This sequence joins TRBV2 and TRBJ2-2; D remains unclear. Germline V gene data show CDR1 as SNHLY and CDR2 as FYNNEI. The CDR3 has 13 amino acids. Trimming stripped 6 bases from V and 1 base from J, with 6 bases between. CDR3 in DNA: TGTGCCAGCAGGGCAGAGAACACCGGGGAGCTGTTTTTT. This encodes CASRAENTGELFF.

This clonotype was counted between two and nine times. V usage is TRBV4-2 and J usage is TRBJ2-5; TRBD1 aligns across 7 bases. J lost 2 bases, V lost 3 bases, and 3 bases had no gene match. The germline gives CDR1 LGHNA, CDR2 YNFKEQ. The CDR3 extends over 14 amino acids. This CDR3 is CASSHGQDQETQYF. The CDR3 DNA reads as TGTGCCAGCAGCCACGGACAGGATCAAGAGACCCAGTACTTC.

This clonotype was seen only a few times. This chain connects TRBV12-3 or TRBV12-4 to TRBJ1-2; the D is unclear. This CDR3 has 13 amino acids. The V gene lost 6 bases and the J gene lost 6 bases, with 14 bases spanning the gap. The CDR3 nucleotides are TGTGCCAGCAGCCCCTGGCATGTCCATGGCTACACCTTC. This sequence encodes CASSPWHVHGYTF.

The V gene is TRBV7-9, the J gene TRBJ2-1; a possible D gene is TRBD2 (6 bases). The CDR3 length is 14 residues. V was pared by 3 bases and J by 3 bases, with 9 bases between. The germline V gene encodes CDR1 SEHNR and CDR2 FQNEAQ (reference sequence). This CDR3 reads CASSFGTFYNEQFF. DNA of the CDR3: TGTGCCAGCAGCTTTGGGACTTTCTACAATGAGCAGTTCTTC.

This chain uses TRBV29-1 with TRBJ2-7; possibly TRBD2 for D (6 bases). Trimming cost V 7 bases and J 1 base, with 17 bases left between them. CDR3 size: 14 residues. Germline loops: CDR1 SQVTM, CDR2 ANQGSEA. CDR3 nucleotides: TGCAGCGGGTCTTCAGGGACTGGGTCCTACGAGCAGTACTTC. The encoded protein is CSGSSGTGSYEQYF.

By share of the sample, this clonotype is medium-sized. CDR3 protein: CASSLPSSGRKNEQFF. The CDR3, as DNA: TGTGCCAGCAGCCTCCCGTCTAGCGGGAGGAAAAATGAGCAGTTCTTC. This sequence joins TRBV12-3 or TRBV12-4 and TRBJ2-1; TRBD2 matches at 11 bases. There are 16 residues in the CDR3. J gave up 7 bases and V 6 bases, and 11 bases lay outside the gene matches.

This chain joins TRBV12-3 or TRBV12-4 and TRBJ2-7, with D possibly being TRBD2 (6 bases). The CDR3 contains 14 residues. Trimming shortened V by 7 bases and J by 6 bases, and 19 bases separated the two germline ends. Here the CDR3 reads CASTWRAQKGEQYF. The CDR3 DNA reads TGTGCCAGCACCTGGAGGGCCCAGAAGGGCGAGCAGTACTTC.

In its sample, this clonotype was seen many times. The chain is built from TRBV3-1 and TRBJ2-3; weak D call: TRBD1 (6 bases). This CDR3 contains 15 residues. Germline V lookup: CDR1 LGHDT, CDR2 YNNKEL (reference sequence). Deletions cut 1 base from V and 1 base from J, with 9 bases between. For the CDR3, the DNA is TGTGCCAGCAGCCAAGTAGGGGGTGGCACAGATACGCAGTATTTT. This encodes CASSQVGGGTDTQYF.

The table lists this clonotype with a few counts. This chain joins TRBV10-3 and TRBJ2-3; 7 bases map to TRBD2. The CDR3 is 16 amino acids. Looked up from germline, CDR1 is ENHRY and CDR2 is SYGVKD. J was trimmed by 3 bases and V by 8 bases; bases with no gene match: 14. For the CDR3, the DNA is TGTGCCATCGGAGTCCTCGGCGGGAGTGCTACAGATACGCAGTATTTT. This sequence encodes CAIGVLGGSATDTQYF.

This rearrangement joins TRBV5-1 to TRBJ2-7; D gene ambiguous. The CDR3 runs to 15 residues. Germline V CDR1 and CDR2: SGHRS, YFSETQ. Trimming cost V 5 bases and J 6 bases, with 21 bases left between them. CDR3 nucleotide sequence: TGCGCCAGCAGTCTTGGATTGGGCCTGGTCCGCGAGCAGTACTTC. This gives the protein CASSLGLGLVREQYF.

The CDR3 reads CASSPGAGKGNIGEQFF. DNA for the CDR3: TGTGCCAGCAGCCCTGGGGCGGGGAAAGGGAACATCGGGGAGCAGTTCTTC. The gene calls are TRBV11-2 and TRBJ2-1; perhaps TRBD2 as D (6 bases). Looked up from germline, CDR1 is SGHAT and CDR2 is FQNNGV. This CDR3 contains 17 residues. The germline V and J ends were trimmed by 5 bases and 10 bases, with 27 bases remaining between them.